This is a list of T cell receptor beta chains from one sample in a study of blood T cell repertoires in COVID-19. Sequenced by immunoSEQ multiplex PCR; TCRdb stores in-frame clones only, minus some. The table shows 200,000 to 250,000 clones, with more than 75% occurring only once. Sequencing used peripheral blood. These receptors all stem from a human donor in a cohort sampled during active COVID-19. Both conserved end residues are part of each CDR3. D genes are given only for firm matches. Size tells how often a clone was seen (once, few, many) or the class of an expanded clone, and some rows leave it out.

>TRBV7-8|.|TRBJ2-2|.
CASSLGQPNTGELFF
TGTGCCAGCAGCCTCGGACAGCCGAACACCGGGGAGCTGTTTTTT
>TRBV12-2|.|TRBJ2-2|.
CASRTGPAFTGDTGELFF
TGTGCAAGTCGCACAGGTCCCGCCTTTACAGGGGACACCGGGGAGCTGTTTTTT
>TRBV5-5|.|TRBJ1-4|once
CASSSTGQTNEKLFF
TGTGCCAGCAGTTCGACAGGACAAACTAATGAAAAACTGTTTTTT
>TRBV21-1|.|TRBJ2-7|.
CASSKDGREVDEQYF
TGTGCCAGCAGCAAAGACGGCAGGGAAGTGGACGAGCAGTACTTC
>TRBV9|.|TRBJ1-4|.
CASSALGGATNEKLFF
TGTGCCAGCAGCGCTTTAGGAGGGGCCACTAATGAAAAACTGTTTTTT
>TRBV7-3|TRBD1|TRBJ2-2|.
CASSLRQGPGELFF
TGTGCCAGCAGCCTCCGACAGGGTCCCGGGGAGCTGTTTTTT
>TRBV2|.|TRBJ2-7|.
CASSGGHRYEQYF
TGTGCCAGCAGTGGAGGACACCGCTACGAGCAGTACTTC
>TRBV2|.|TRBJ2-3|.
CASSAPGTDTQYF
TGTGCCAGCAGTGCCCCGGGCACAGATACGCAGTATTTT
>TRBV28|TRBD1|TRBJ2-6|.
CASSQPTGFGANVLTF
TGTGCCAGCAGCCAACCGACAGGGTTCGGGGCCAACGTCCTGACTTTC
>TRBV7-2|.|TRBJ1-1|.
CASSLTGSFTEAFF
TGTGCCAGCAGCTTAACAGGTAGCTTCACTGAAGCTTTCTTT
>TRBV24-1|.|TRBJ2-1|.
CATSATGRSSYNEQFF
TGTGCCACCAGTGCAACAGGCAGAAGCTCCTACAATGAGCAGTTCTTC
>TRBV6-5|.|TRBJ2-5|.
CASSSRHRVSRGTQYF
TGTGCCAGCAGTTCCCGCCACAGGGTCTCCAGGGGGACCCAGTACTTC
>TRBV21-1|.|TRBJ1-6|few
CASSTPQGSPLDSPLHF
TGTGCCAGCAGCACGCCACAGGGGTCGCCCTTGGATTCACCCCTCCACTTT
>TRBV9|TRBD1|TRBJ2-1|.
CASSISTGENNEQFF
TGTGCCAGCAGCATTTCGACAGGGGAGAACAATGAGCAGTTCTTC